This T cell receptor beta chain was profiled in a study of T cells after posttransplantation cyclophosphamide listed by TCRdb under 2016. About the full investigation: Using TRB sequencing, the study followed how the T cell repertoire rebuilt after myeloablative bone marrow transplantation with posttransplantation cyclophosphamide given as GVHD prophylaxis. Antigen receptor sequencing was done on samples from 35 PTCy-treated patients and from over 15 related bone marrow donors of those patients. Blood from all 30 or so PTCy patients who had 1-year posttransplant specimens underwent TRB sequencing. In 3 patients, TRB sequencing was also performed on up to 3 more blood samples taken 2 to 5.2 years after transplant, and in a handful of patients, pretransplant blood was also TRB-sequenced. Because TRA and TRB clonality were tightly correlated in fewer than ten samples, subsequent TCR analyses were focused on TRB only. Public TRB sequences were searched against a database of over 3,600 sequences associated with responses to pathogens, tumor antigens, self-antigens and alloantigens. Study-wide conclusions, independent of this receptor: The TRB repertoires of T cells infiltrating skin or GI tract showed only limited overlap with the TRB repertoires of T cells in blood. Across 45 to 50 patients, TRB clonality was highly associated with recipient CMV seropositivity and CMV reactivation, and PTCy diversity was similar to diversity in CNI/methotrexate controls. Donor-recipient similarity was low at 1-2 months but rose over the first year, and later blood repertoires were often dominated by donor CD8+ memory clones.

Regarding this clone: Its antigen target is currently unknown. No clone much larger than this one lies a single base away; base qualities are absent.

On the day of marrow donation, related bone marrow donors gave peripheral blood samples. Peripheral blood and bone marrow mononuclear cells were isolated by Ficoll-Hypaque density centrifugation and were cryopreserved. Sorting of CD4+ and CD8+ T cells, including naive and memory subsets, was performed by FACS on a FACSAria II. TRB sequencing used genomic DNA with the immunoSEQ assay at survey resolution or the hsTCRB kit. Processing in the source paper ran as follows. The immunoSEQ software handled the initial read processing, while the LymphoSeq R package was used for the repertoire analyses. Clonality was computed as 1 minus normalized Shannon entropy, and a Gini coefficient was also calculated for each TRB dataset. To infer phenotypes in unsorted samples, TRB sequences from sorted subsets of the recipient or donor were mapped onto unsorted samples from the same recipient. TCRdb re-hosts the immuneACCESS table, in-frame sequences only. Its copies lack some clones; in the studies checked, an unresolved V gene accounts for under half of them, and the cause for the rest is not known. The DNA was the basis for D and trimming; V, J and clone size are from that table. The sample yields 11,000 to 15,000 clones; approximately 73% were counted once. The ten largest clones take up more than 0.95% of the sample.

The sample comprised memory CD4+ T cells sorted from PBMCs. The TCR comes from a middle-aged man.

The CDR3 amino acid sequence is: CSVARGGDTQYF. The DNA reads TGCAGCGTTGCCAGGGGTGGGGATACGCAGTATTTT. The chain joins TRBV29-1 to TRBJ2-3; tentative D gene TRBD1, with 6 bases matching. The germline V gene provides CDR1 SQVTM and CDR2 ANQGSEA. The V end loses 4 bases and the J end loses 6 bases, and a stretch of 11 bases separates them. There are 12 amino acids in the CDR3, from cysteine to phenylalanine inclusive. The sequence is cut down to CDR3 DNA, 36 bases in frame from base 1.